These 4 T cell receptor beta chains share one sample of origin, sequenced in a study of identical twins. Using its own MiXCR run on the 5' RACE reads, TCRdb lists one record per CDR3 protein. The table lists some 690,000 distinct CDR3 sequences, approximately 21% of them singletons. This sample was shared with a second study, whose subject was T cells expressing NK-cell markers.

The specimen sequenced was PBMCs. These receptors originate from a woman aged 18-29 years in good health.

CDR3 nucleotides: TGCGCCAGCAGCTTGCTAGCGGGGAACAAAGAGACCCAGTACTTC. Its translation is CASSLLAGNKETQYF. The chain carries TRBV5-1 and TRBJ2-5; 9 bases are a match to TRBD2. Germline V gene lookup returns CDR1 SGHRS and CDR2 YFSETQ. Trimming took 1 base from V and 3 from J; bases not matched to a gene: 4. This CDR3 is built from 15 residues.

This clonotype was detected a few times. The chain links TRBV29-1 to TRBJ1-2, with 11 bases fitting TRBD1. V shed 0 bases, J shed 4 bases, and the junction held 13 bases outside the gene matches. The CDR3 has 18 residues. CDR1 is SQVTM, CDR2 ANQGSEA, per germline. This CDR3 is CSVEDRGTGGVSGYGYTF. CDR3 DNA: TGCAGCGTTGAAGACAGGGGGACAGGGGGAGTTTCAGGCTATGGCTACACCTTC.

On this clonotype: Here the CDR3 omits its conserved ending phenylalanine or tryptophan, so a read error is the likely source. The chain combines TRBV5-6 with TRBJ2-2; D remains ambiguous. CDR1 SGHDT and CDR2 YYEEEE come from the germline V gene. The CDR3 covers 14 residues. The DNA of the CDR3 is TGTGCCATCAGCCTCGGTTTTCCCAGCGGGGAGCTGTTTTGT. Protein sequence: CAISLGFPSGELFC.

The genes are TRBV5-6 and TRBJ1-1, with D unresolved. V dropped 6 bases and J dropped 0 bases, with 6 bases sitting between them. CDR3 length: 12 residues. Per germline, CDR1 SGHDT and CDR2 YYEEEE. CDR3 nucleotides: TGTGCCAGCACCAACATGAACACTGAAGCTTTCTTT. Encoded protein: CASTNMNTEAFF.